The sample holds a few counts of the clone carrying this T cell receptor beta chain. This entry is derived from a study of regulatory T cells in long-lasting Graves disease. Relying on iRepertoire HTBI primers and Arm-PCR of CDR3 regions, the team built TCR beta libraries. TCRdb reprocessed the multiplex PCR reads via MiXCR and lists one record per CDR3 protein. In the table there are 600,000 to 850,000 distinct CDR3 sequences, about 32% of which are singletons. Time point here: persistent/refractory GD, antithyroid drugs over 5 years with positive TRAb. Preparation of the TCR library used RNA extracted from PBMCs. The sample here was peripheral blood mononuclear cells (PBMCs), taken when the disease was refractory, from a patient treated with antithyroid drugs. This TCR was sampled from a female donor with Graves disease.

In DNA form, the CDR3 reads TGCGCCAGCCGGCCCGGATTACGGCAAGAACAAGAGACCCAGTACTTC. This sequence encodes CASRPGLRQEQETQYF. This chain joins TRBV5-1 and TRBJ2-5, with D hard to call. Looked up from germline, CDR1 is SGHRS and CDR2 is YFSETQ. CDR3 length equals 16 residues. Between the trimmed V and J ends, which lost 7 bases and 2 bases, there was a span of 21 bases.